Listed below are T cell receptor beta chains from one sample, sequenced in a study of cytomegalovirus exposure and HLA in healthy donors. Assay: immunoSEQ multiplex PCR; the TCRdb copy retains only in-frame clones and omits some. The data contain around 220,000 clones, around 80% of them singletons. Sequenced: PBMCs. The source of these receptors is a girl aged 2 to 9 in good health and CMV-seronegative. Both conserved end residues are part of each CDR3. The order of the fields is V gene, D gene, J gene, clone size, CDR3 protein, CDR3 DNA. A D gene is named only where the DNA matches it firmly. For some rows the clone size is stated as once, few or many, or as a class when expanded; others skip it.

TRBV5-1	-	TRBJ2-7	-	CASSFDRGYEQYF	TGCGCCAGCAGCTTTGACAGAGGTTACGAGCAGTACTTC
TRBV6-5	-	TRBJ2-5	-	CAARRVGETQYF	TGTGCCGCCAGGAGGGTGGGAGAGACCCAGTACTTC
TRBV5-6	TRBD2	TRBJ2-5	-	CASSPWTSVQETQYF	TGTGCCAGCAGCCCCTGGACTAGCGTACAAGAGACCCAGTACTTC
TRBV5-1	-	TRBJ2-7	-	CASSLYGYEQYF	TGCGCCAGCAGCTTGTACGGTTACGAGCAGTACTTC
TRBV6-1	-	TRBJ1-2	once	CASTWEGFSNYGYTF	TGTGCCAGCACTTGGGAGGGATTCTCTAACTATGGCTACACCTTC
TRBV25-1	-	TRBJ2-1	few	CASSGLGRSSYNEQFF	TGTGCCAGCAGTGGACTGGGTCGGAGCTCCTACAATGAGCAGTTCTTC
TRBV29-1	TRBD2	TRBJ2-3	-	CSVEGTSGEPASTDTQYF	TGCAGCGTTGAGGGGACTAGCGGGGAACCAGCTAGCACAGATACGCAGTATTTT
TRBV14	TRBD2	TRBJ2-3	-	CASSQAGDGTDTQYF	TGTGCCAGCAGCCAGGCGGGGGATGGAACAGATACGCAGTATTTT
TRBV6-1	-	TRBJ1-2	-	CASSEKGGYTF	TGTGCCAGCAGTGAAAAGGGGGGCTACACCTTC
TRBV7-9	TRBD1	TRBJ2-5	once	CASRDGTGGRETQYF	TGTGCCAGCAGAGACGGGACAGGGGGCCGAGAGACCCAGTACTTC
TRBV10-3	-	TRBJ1-1	-	CALRRTEAFF	TGTGCCTTAAGGCGGACTGAAGCTTTCTTT
TRBV15	-	TRBJ1-3	-	CATSRDRTGNTIYF	TGTGCCACCAGCAGAGACAGAACTGGAAACACCATATATTTT
TRBV2	-	TRBJ2-2	-	CASSEVSRTGELFF	TGTGCCAGCAGTGAAGTCTCGAGGACCGGGGAGCTGTTTTTT
TRBV5-4	-	TRBJ1-1	once	CASSLTGTEAFF	TGTGCCAGCAGCTTAACAGGGACCGAAGCTTTCTTT
TRBV27	-	TRBJ2-7	-	CASSLSGRTWSYEQYF	TGTGCCAGCAGTTTATCGGGGCGGACATGGTCCTACGAGCAGTACTTC
TRBV5-4	-	TRBJ2-4	-	CASSLGLGVVAKNIQYF	TGTGCCAGCAGCTTGGGTCTCGGGGTAGTAGCCAAAAACATTCAGTACTTC
TRBV27	TRBD1	TRBJ1-5	-	CASSLFAGGAGQPQHF	TGTGCCAGCAGTTTATTTGCAGGGGGCGCGGGTCAGCCCCAGCATTTT
TRBV19	-	TRBJ1-1	-	CASSRGGLIMDTEAFF	TGTGCCAGTTCGCGGGGGGGCCTCATAATGGACACTGAAGCTTTCTTT
TRBV5-1	TRBD1	TRBJ2-3	few	CASSPGGQGSADTQYF	TGCGCCAGCAGCCCTGGGGGACAGGGGAGCGCAGATACGCAGTATTTT
TRBV18	-	TRBJ2-7	-	CASRNRVGESYEQYF	TGTGCCAGCAGGAACAGGGTAGGTGAATCCTACGAGCAGTACTTC
TRBV11-2	TRBD1	TRBJ2-7	-	CASSLVPRQGRTYEQYF	TGTGCCAGCAGCTTAGTACCCCGACAGGGGAGGACCTACGAGCAGTACTTC
TRBV25-1	TRBD2	TRBJ2-1	-	CASSELASGRFEVNEQFF	TGTGCCAGCAGTGAACTCGCTAGCGGGAGATTCGAAGTCAATGAGCAGTTCTTC
TRBV2	TRBD2	TRBJ2-2	-	CASTSGRSTGELFF	TGTGCCAGCACTAGCGGGAGGTCCACCGGGGAGCTGTTTTTT
TRBV7-9	-	TRBJ2-1	-	CASSFILAGTEQFF	TGTGCCAGCAGCTTTATTCTGGCGGGAACTGAGCAGTTCTTC
TRBV5-4	TRBD1	TRBJ1-1	-	CASSVDRDRRATEAFF	TGTGCCAGCAGCGTGGACAGGGATAGACGGGCCACTGAAGCTTTCTTT
TRBV15	TRBD1	TRBJ2-5	-	CATSPRTGIQETQYF	TGTGCCACCAGCCCGCGGACAGGGATTCAAGAGACCCAGTACTTC
TRBV6-5	-	TRBJ2-5	once	CASSWQGWETQYF	TGTGCCAGCAGTTGGCAGGGCTGGGAGACCCAGTACTTC
TRBV30	TRBD1	TRBJ1-1	-	CAWSPTDRYTEAFF	TGTGCCTGGAGTCCAACGGACAGGTACACTGAAGCTTTCTTT